This T cell receptor (beta chain) was sequenced during a study of cytomegalovirus exposure and HLA in healthy donors. General study results and limits: There were around 160 TCR beta chains listed as cytomegalovirus-associated.

As for this clone: Its matching antigen is unknown.

The method was immunoSEQ multiplex PCR; TCRdb's version includes in-frame clones alone and lacks a portion of them. The table lists 130,000 or so clones, 70% to 90% of them singletons. The CDR3 length is 14 residues. The ends were cut back, 3 bases at V and 7 bases at J, with 10 bases in the middle. Per germline, CDR1 MDHEN and CDR2 SYDVKM. The V call is TRBV28, the J call TRBJ1-6, with D tentatively TRBD1 (5 bases). Sequencing was done on a sample of PBMCs. This TCR was recovered from a woman between 18 and 30 years old in good health and CMV-seronegative. The CDR3 here is CASSFQGSNSPLHF. In DNA, the CDR3 is TGTGCCAGCAGTTTCCAGGGTAGCAATTCACCCCTCCACTTT.